These T cell receptor beta chains were read from a single sample in a study of blood T cell repertoires in COVID-19. TCRdb's table, derived via immunoSEQ multiplex PCR, lists solely in-frame clones and lacks some. The sample has fewer than 55,000 clones; roughly two thirds are singletons. Specimen: peripheral blood. The receptors were gathered from a woman in her 70s with acute or convalescent COVID-19. Both conserved end residues are part of each CDR3. D genes are given only for firm matches. Size tells how often a clone was seen (once, few, many) or the class of an expanded clone, and some rows leave it out.

J gene: TRBJ2-5; D gene: TRBD1; clone size: -; V gene: TRBV9; CDR3 protein: CASSVGGATGETQYF; CDR3 DNA: TGTGCCAGCAGCGTAGGGGGAGCGACAGGGGAGACCCAGTACTTC
J gene: TRBJ1-1; D gene: -; clone size: -; V gene: TRBV12-3/TRBV12-4; CDR3 protein: CASSLDIDTEAFF; CDR3 DNA: TGTGCCAGCAGTTTAGATATTGACACTGAAGCTTTCTTT
J gene: TRBJ1-4; D gene: TRBD1; clone size: -; V gene: TRBV28; CDR3 protein: CASSSAGTGMSEKLFF; CDR3 DNA: TGTGCCAGCAGTAGCGCCGGGACAGGGATGAGTGAAAAACTGTTTTTT
J gene: TRBJ2-3; D gene: -; clone size: -; V gene: TRBV10-1; CDR3 protein: CASSESGNQLHTQYF; CDR3 DNA: TGCGCCAGCAGTGAGTCGGGCAACCAACTGCATACGCAGTATTTT
J gene: TRBJ1-6; D gene: -; clone size: -; V gene: TRBV20-1; CDR3 protein: CSASSGIGSPLHF; CDR3 DNA: TGCAGTGCTAGTTCGGGAATTGGCTCACCCCTCCACTTT
J gene: TRBJ1-3; D gene: -; clone size: once; V gene: TRBV27; CDR3 protein: CASSPNEGNTIYF; CDR3 DNA: TGTGCCAGCAGTCCGAACGAGGGAAACACCATATATTTT
J gene: TRBJ1-2; D gene: -; clone size: -; V gene: TRBV11-2; CDR3 protein: CASSLTNWDRGFGYTF; CDR3 DNA: TGTGCCAGCAGCTTAACCAATTGGGACCGGGGGTTTGGCTACACCTTC
J gene: TRBJ2-5; D gene: -; clone size: -; V gene: TRBV2; CDR3 protein: CATNQGPRTGGETQYF; CDR3 DNA: TGTGCCACAAACCAAGGCCCGCGGACGGGCGGGGAGACCCAGTACTTC
J gene: TRBJ2-7; D gene: TRBD2; clone size: -; V gene: TRBV28; CDR3 protein: CASLGLAGERSYEQYF; CDR3 DNA: TGTGCCAGCCTGGGACTAGCGGGAGAGCGTTCCTACGAGCAGTACTTC
J gene: TRBJ1-2; D gene: -; clone size: once; V gene: TRBV3-1/TRBV3-2; CDR3 protein: CASSQADYGYTF; CDR3 DNA: TGTGCCAGCAGCCAAGCGGACTATGGCTACACCTTC
J gene: TRBJ2-3; D gene: TRBD2; clone size: -; V gene: TRBV2; CDR3 protein: CASSVLGTSGGTDTQYF; CDR3 DNA: TGTGCCAGCAGCGTCCTCGGGACTAGCGGGGGCACAGATACGCAGTATTTT
J gene: TRBJ2-5; D gene: -; clone size: -; V gene: TRBV19; CDR3 protein: CASSIGWAGKETQYF; CDR3 DNA: TGTGCCAGTAGTATAGGCTGGGCAGGGAAAGAGACCCAGTACTTC
J gene: TRBJ2-7; D gene: TRBD1; clone size: -; V gene: TRBV4-1; CDR3 protein: CASSQKTGTGYEQYF; CDR3 DNA: TGCGCCAGCAGCCAAAAAACGGGGACAGGCTACGAGCAGTACTTC
J gene: TRBJ2-5; D gene: TRBD2; clone size: -; V gene: TRBV9; CDR3 protein: CASSVDQGLAGGYGTQYF; CDR3 DNA: TGTGCCAGCAGCGTAGACCAGGGACTAGCGGGGGGTTACGGGACCCAGTACTTC
J gene: TRBJ1-5; D gene: TRBD1; clone size: -; V gene: TRBV28; CDR3 protein: CASRLDREKPQHF; CDR3 DNA: TGTGCCAGCAGACTGGACAGGGAGAAGCCCCAGCATTTT
J gene: TRBJ2-7; D gene: TRBD2; clone size: -; V gene: TRBV18; CDR3 protein: CASSGGLASYEQYF; CDR3 DNA: TGTGCCAGCTCCGGAGGACTAGCCTCCTACGAGCAGTACTTC
J gene: TRBJ2-7; D gene: -; clone size: -; V gene: TRBV6-6; CDR3 protein: CASSYGTNSYEQYF; CDR3 DNA: TGTGCCAGCAGTTACGGGACAAACTCCTACGAGCAGTACTTC
J gene: TRBJ2-2; D gene: TRBD2; clone size: -; V gene: TRBV4-1; CDR3 protein: CASSQYPRIAGGLTGELFF; CDR3 DNA: TGCGCCAGCAGCCAATATCCTCGGATAGCGGGGGGGCTCACCGGGGAGCTGTTTTTT
J gene: TRBJ2-3; D gene: -; clone size: -; V gene: TRBV2; CDR3 protein: CASVGIGWDTQYF; CDR3 DNA: TGTGCCAGCGTCGGGATTGGGTGGGATACGCAGTATTTT
J gene: TRBJ1-1; D gene: -; clone size: -; V gene: TRBV3-1/TRBV3-2; CDR3 protein: CASSRQTEAFF; CDR3 DNA: TGTGCCAGCAGCCGACAGACTGAAGCTTTCTTT
J gene: TRBJ2-3; D gene: -; clone size: -; V gene: TRBV7-2; CDR3 protein: CASSFVGGTDTQYF; CDR3 DNA: TGTGCCAGCAGCTTCGTAGGGGGCACAGATACGCAGTATTTT
J gene: TRBJ2-1; D gene: TRBD2; clone size: once; V gene: TRBV4-1; CDR3 protein: CASSLRTSGGAGEQFF; CDR3 DNA: TGCGCCAGCAGCCTCCGAACTAGCGGGGGGGCAGGGGAGCAGTTCTTC
J gene: TRBJ1-1; D gene: -; clone size: -; V gene: TRBV19; CDR3 protein: CASRVAGTPGGTEAFF; CDR3 DNA: TGTGCCAGTAGGGTAGCCGGGACCCCGGGAGGGACTGAAGCTTTCTTT
J gene: TRBJ1-2; D gene: -; clone size: once; V gene: TRBV6-1; CDR3 protein: CASSEEARVDGYTF; CDR3 DNA: TGTGCCAGCAGTGAAGAGGCCAGGGTGGATGGCTACACCTTC
J gene: TRBJ1-1; D gene: TRBD1; clone size: -; V gene: TRBV5-6; CDR3 protein: CASSTIDRDTEAFF; CDR3 DNA: TGTGCCAGCAGCACGATCGACAGGGACACTGAAGCTTTCTTT
J gene: TRBJ2-3; D gene: -; clone size: -; V gene: TRBV5-1; CDR3 protein: CASRGQLLSTDTQYF; CDR3 DNA: TGCGCCAGCAGGGGACAACTGCTAAGCACAGATACGCAGTATTTT